This entry lists 25 T cell receptor beta chains sequenced from one sample in a study of blood T cell repertoires in COVID-19. Clones were sequenced by immunoSEQ multiplex PCR, and TCRdb holds only the in-frame ones, with some missing. Here the sample spans 12,000 to 15,000 clones, over 65% being singletons. Sequencing was carried out using peripheral blood. The receptors come from a man aged 35-49 years with active or convalescent COVID-19.

The CDR3 spells CASSLASGGSYEQYF. Written as DNA, the CDR3 is TGTGCCAGCAGCTTAGCGTCAGGGGGATCCTACGAGCAGTACTTC. The rearrangement joins TRBV7-6 to TRBJ2-7; 7 bases are shared with TRBD1. The CDR3 length is 15 residues. The germline gives CDR1 SGHVS, CDR2 FNYEAQ. Losses at the gene ends were 0 bases for V and 1 base for J; bases not matched to a gene: 3.

This chain uses TRBV4-2 with TRBJ2-7, with no clear D. This CDR3 has 11 amino acids. The germline V and J ends were trimmed by 2 bases and 6 bases, with 5 bases remaining between them. Germline loops: CDR1 LGHNA, CDR2 YNFKEQ. The CDR3 bases are TGTGCCAGCAGCCAACGTTCCGAGCAGTACTTC. Its translation is CASSQRSEQYF.

The genes are TRBV27 and TRBJ1-5; maybe TRBD1 (6 bases). Germline loops: CDR1 MNHEY, CDR2 SMNVEV (reference sequence). The V and J ends lost 4 bases and 3 bases respectively, with 13 bases between them. This CDR3 spans 15 amino acids. The CDR3 coding sequence is TGTGCCAGCAGTTCGGCGGGGGGCCCCAATCAGCCCCAGCATTTT. Its protein product is CASSSAGGPNQPQHF.

This clone was detected only a few times. The CDR3, as DNA: TGTGCCAGCACCCCCGGACAGGAGAACAATGAGCAGTTCTTC. It is translated as CASTPGQENNEQFF. The rearrangement uses TRBV6-5 and TRBJ2-1, with 7 bases matching TRBD1. With 7 bases clipped from V and 5 bases from J, the junction kept 8 bases outside the gene matches. The germline V gene has CDR1 MNHEY and CDR2 SVGAGI. The CDR3 runs to 14 residues.

The rearrangement uses TRBV2 and TRBJ2-1; 9 nucleotides agree with TRBD1. There are 11 residues in the CDR3. The V and J ends lost 10 bases and 12 bases, in that order; junction bases with no gene match: 7. Germline assignment: CDR1 SNHLY and CDR2 FYNNEI. This CDR3 reads CATTGGQGQFF. In DNA form, the CDR3 reads TGTGCCACTACAGGGGGCCAGGGGCAGTTCTTC. The full variable domain, in which reference TRBV2 and TRBJ2-1 provide the parts outside the CDR3, is EPEVTQTPSHQVTQMGQEVILRCVPISNHLYFYWYRQILGQKVEFLVSFYNNEISEKSEIFDDQFSVERPDGSNFTLKIRSTKLEDSAMYFCATTGGQGQFFGPGTRLTVL.

The sample holds one count of this clone. The chain is built from TRBV18 and TRBJ1-1; D gene unclear. Trimming removed 3 bases from V and 1 base from J, with 6 bases in between. This CDR3 region has 13 residues. Germline CDR1 KGHSH, CDR2 LQKENI. This chain's CDR3 is CASSPGANTEAFF. The CDR3 region has the DNA TGTGCCAGCTCACCGGGCGCGAACACTGAAGCTTTCTTT.

This chain joins TRBV25-1 and TRBJ1-2; D perhaps matches TRBD1 (5 bases). Germline lookup yields CDR1 MGHDK and CDR2 SYGVNS. Trimming left V 3 bases short and J 8 bases short, with 10 bases between. The CDR3 loop spans 12 amino acids. The CDR3 here is CASSDRGLGYTF. The CDR3 DNA is TGTGCCAGCAGTGATAGGGGCCTAGGCTACACCTTC.

The chain uses TRBV9 and TRBJ2-1; TRBD2 aligns across 12 bases. Germline assignment: CDR1 SGDLS and CDR2 YYNGEE. The CDR3 has 18 amino acids. Trimming removed 4 bases from V and 7 bases from J; junction bases left unmatched: 15. The CDR3 sequence: CASSITGGLAGNLNEQFF. In nucleotides, the CDR3 is TGTGCCAGCAGCATCACGGGAGGACTAGCGGGGAACTTGAATGAGCAGTTCTTC. The variable domain in full, with the rest retrieved from reference TRBV9 and TRBJ2-1, is DSGVTQTPKHLITATGQRVTLRCSPRSGDLSVYWYQQSLDQGLQFLIQYYNGEERAKGNILERFSAQQFPDLHSELNLSSLELGDSALYFCASSITGGLAGNLNEQFFGPGTRLTVL.

This chain uses TRBV5-1 with TRBJ1-6; 8 positions match TRBD1. CDR3 length: 15 amino acids. V was clipped by 2 bases and J by 7 bases; unmatched bases: 5. The germline CDR1 and CDR2 sequences are SGHRS and YFSETQ. CDR3 nucleotide sequence: TGCGCCAGCAGCTTCCAGGGGGCGCTCAATTCACCCCTCCACTTT. Translating gives CASSFQGALNSPLHF.

This chain links TRBV3-1 (or the pseudogene TRBV3-2) with TRBJ2-7; D gene uncertain. In germline, CDR1 is LGHDT, CDR2 YNNKEL (reference sequence). Trimming took off 0 bases at V and 3 bases at J, with 6 bases between the two ends. The CDR3 length is 13 residues. The CDR3 DNA is TGTGCCAGCAGCCAAGATCACAGCTACGAGCAGTACTTC. Protein: CASSQDHSYEQYF.

The genes are TRBV27 and TRBJ1-1; 7 nucleotides line up with TRBD1. CDR1 is MNHEY, CDR2 SMNVEV, per germline (reference sequence). The V gene end was trimmed by 5 bases and the J gene end by 3 bases; junction bases not matched to a gene: 6. This CDR3 spans 14 amino acids. The CDR3 loop reads CASSPIQGYTEAFF. The DNA for the CDR3 is TGTGCCAGCAGTCCCATACAGGGGTACACTGAAGCTTTCTTT.

The chain has TRBV5-1 and TRBJ1-2; no definite D call. V was shortened by 5 bases and J by 4 bases, with 18 bases between the two germline ends. The CDR3 runs 15 residues. Germline V gene lookup returns CDR1 SGHRS and CDR2 YFSETQ. The CDR3 sequence is CASSSVVGEGYGYTF. The CDR3 region has the DNA TGCGCCAGCAGTTCCGTTGTCGGTGAGGGCTATGGCTACACCTTC.

V usage is TRBV4-2 and J usage is TRBJ2-1; 12 bases are a match to TRBD1. The V and J ends lost 1 base and 5 bases, in that order; junction bases with no gene match: 12. The CDR3 extends over 19 amino acids. Germline loops: CDR1 LGHNA, CDR2 YNFKEQ. The CDR3 loop reads CASSQGSGPRDRGHNEQFF. In DNA form, the CDR3 reads TGTGCCAGCAGCCAAGGGAGTGGCCCCCGGGACAGGGGGCACAATGAGCAGTTCTTC.

The CDR3 coding sequence is TGCGCCAGCAGCCAAGTTGGAACAGGGGGCGGCTATGGCTACACCTTC. Its translation is CASSQVGTGGGYGYTF. The chain couples TRBV4-1 to TRBJ1-2; TRBD1 agrees at 9 bases. CDR3 size: 16 residues. Looked up from germline, CDR1 is MGHRA and CDR2 is YSYEKL. Unmatched junction bases numbered 7, after V lost 1 base and J lost 4 bases.

This clone turned up a few times. This chain links TRBV28 with TRBJ2-7; D is possibly TRBD2 (6 bases). Germline V gene lookup returns CDR1 MDHEN and CDR2 SYDVKM. The CDR3 totals 13 residues. Trimming left V 2 bases short and J 3 bases short, with 8 bases between. This CDR3 is CASSLGTFYEQYF. The DNA for the CDR3 is TGTGCCAGCAGTTTAGGGACTTTCTACGAGCAGTACTTC.

The rearrangement joins TRBV4-1 to TRBJ2-2, with D maybe TRBD1 (6 bases). Germline V gives CDR1 MGHRA, CDR2 YSYEKL. The CDR3 has 15 amino acids. V lost 5 bases and J 4 bases, leaving 14 bases between the germline ends. The CDR3 loop reads CASSYRDTSTGELFF. In DNA form, the CDR3 reads TGCGCCAGCAGCTATCGGGACACCAGCACCGGGGAGCTGTTTTTT.

The chain is built from TRBV5-1 and TRBJ1-1, with 8 positions matching TRBD1. This CDR3 spans 15 amino acids. Germline CDR1 reads SGHRS; CDR2 reads YFSETQ. V lost 3 bases, J lost 2 bases, and 6 bases stayed unmatched. As DNA, the CDR3 is TGCGCCAGCAGCTCCACGGGACAGGTAAACACTGAAGCTTTCTTT. Its protein is CASSSTGQVNTEAFF.

This chain connects TRBV2 to TRBJ1-4; a possible D gene is TRBD1 (6 bases). V was shortened by 3 bases and J by 3 bases, with 8 bases between the two germline ends. This CDR3 is built from 14 residues. Germline-derived CDR1 and CDR2 are SNHLY and FYNNEI. DNA of the CDR3: TGTGCCAGCAGTGAGTCAGGGGCTAATGAAAAACTGTTTTTT. The encoded protein is CASSESGANEKLFF.

The rearrangement uses TRBV7-9 and TRBJ2-7; weak D call: TRBD1 (6 bases). The ends were cut back, 3 bases at V and 5 bases at J, with 17 bases in the middle. Germline V gene lookup returns CDR1 SEHNR and CDR2 FQNEAQ (reference sequence). The CDR3 spans 15 residues. In nucleotides, the CDR3 is TGTGCCAGCAGCTTTGTCCGGGACGGGGACAACGAGCAGTACTTC. This translates into CASSFVRDGDNEQYF.

This clone was recorded once. The chain employs TRBV4-3 and TRBJ1-1, with a possible D match to TRBD1 (6 bases). Germline V gene lookup returns CDR1 LGHNA and CDR2 YSLEER. The CDR3 loop spans 16 amino acids. Trimming stripped 4 bases from V and 0 bases from J, with 15 bases between. As DNA, the CDR3 is TGCGCCAGCAGCCCCAGTAGGTGGGGGCTGAACACTGAAGCTTTCTTT. This codes for CASSPSRWGLNTEAFF.

J is TRBJ2-7 and V is TRBV4-1; 11 nucleotides line up with TRBD2. CDR3 length equals 15 residues. V lost 5 bases to trimming and J lost 1 base; unmatched junction nucleotides: 4. Germline CDR1 reads MGHRA; CDR2 reads YSYEKL. The CDR3 spells CASSYSGGGSYEQYF. For the CDR3, the DNA is TGCGCCAGCAGCTATAGCGGGGGGGGATCCTACGAGCAGTACTTC.

The chain couples TRBV27 to TRBJ1-6; unclear D gene. The V gene lost 4 bases and the J gene lost 7 bases, with 11 bases spanning the gap. CDR3 length equals 14 residues. Germline V gene lookup returns CDR1 MNHEY and CDR2 SMNVEV (reference sequence). CDR3 DNA: TGTGCCAGCAGTTCCGGACTCGAGAATTCACCCCTCCACTTT. Translated, it gives CASSSGLENSPLHF.

This rearrangement joins TRBV4-1 to TRBJ1-5, with D perhaps matching TRBD1 (5 bases). The CDR3 consists of 17 residues. The V end was cut by 1 base, the J end by 3 bases, with 16 bases between. The germline gives CDR1 MGHRA, CDR2 YSYEKL. The CDR3 sequence is CASSQGPFGGVNQPQHF. DNA for the CDR3: TGCGCCAGCAGCCAAGGCCCCTTTGGAGGGGTCAATCAGCCCCAGCATTTT.

The rearrangement joins TRBV5-1 to TRBJ1-1; D is possibly TRBD1 (6 bases). CDR1 is SGHRS and CDR2 is YFSETQ in the germline V gene. The CDR3 is 19 residues long. Trimming left V 1 base short and J 1 base short, with 23 bases between. The CDR3 region has the DNA TGCGCCAGCAGCTTGTTGGGGCTGACAGGTAGGAGTGCGAACACTGAAGCTTTCTTT. Translated, it gives CASSLLGLTGRSANTEAFF. Full variable domain (outside the CDR3, taken from reference TRBV5-1 and TRBJ1-1): KAGVTQTPRYLIKTRGQQVTLSCSPISGHRSVSWYQQTPGQGLQFLFEYFSETQRNKGNFPGRFSGRQFSNSRSEMNVSTLELGDSALYLCASSLLGLTGRSANTEAFFGQGTRLTVV.

This clone was recorded a few times. The sample has other DNA sequences that encode this CDR3 too. The chain couples TRBV2 to TRBJ2-5; D is unresolved. The germline V and J ends were trimmed by 3 bases and 1 base, with 6 bases remaining between them. The CDR3 runs to 13 residues. The germline CDR1 and CDR2 sequences are SNHLY and FYNNEI. In DNA, the CDR3 is TGTGCCAGCAGTGAGTCCCGCCAAGAGACCCAGTACTTC. It yields the protein CASSESRQETQYF.